The 27 T cell receptor beta chains below come from one sample, sequenced in a study of blood T cells in healthy people across ages. Together with a sample-barcoded 5' primer, a J-beta primer mix was included in a second PCR lasting roughly 6 to 12 cycles. TCRdb independently ran MiXCR on the 5' RACE reads; one entry per CDR3 protein. The table has 1.5 million to 2 million distinct CDR3 sequences, approximately 50% seen once. Sequenced input: blood. These receptors originate from a woman in her forties in good health.

This clonotype occurred a few times. V gene TRBV20-1 combines with J gene TRBJ2-7, with TRBD2 matching 10 bases. V lost 3 bases, J lost 6 bases, and 8 bases stayed unmatched. This CDR3 contains 14 residues. Germline CDR1 DFQATT, CDR2 SNEGSKA (reference sequence). Here the CDR3 DNA reads TGCAGTGCTAGCCACAGCGGGGGGGCGTCCGAGCAGTACTTC. It yields the protein CSASHSGGASEQYF.

This rearrangement joins TRBV5-1 to TRBJ2-7, with TRBD1 matching over 8 bases. Trimming at V came to 5 bases and at J to 5 bases, leaving 9 bases not matched to a gene. The CDR3 totals 14 residues. Germline lookup yields CDR1 SGHRS and CDR2 YFSETQ. Written as DNA, the CDR3 is TGCGCCAGCAGACCGGGACAGGATACGGACGAGCAGTACTTC. It codes for CASRPGQDTDEQYF.

Only one count was recorded for this clonotype. The CDR3 protein is CASSYQRGGTGELFF. The CDR3 bases are TGTGCCAGCAGTTACCAGCGGGGGGGAACCGGGGAGCTGTTTTTT. This chain connects TRBV6-2 or TRBV6-3 to TRBJ2-2, with 10 bases aligning to TRBD2. The V segment lost 2 bases and the J segment 5 bases; nucleotides outside the gene matches: 2. The CDR3 has 15 amino acids. Germline V gene data show CDR1 as MNHEY and CDR2 as SVGEGT.

The gene calls are TRBV20-1 and TRBJ1-2; D is unresolved. The CDR3 has 10 residues. V was trimmed by 4 bases and J by 12 bases, leaving 12 bases between them. CDR1 is DFQATT, CDR2 SNEGSKA, per germline (reference sequence). CDR3 amino acids: CSATVIADTF. The CDR3 DNA sequence: TGCAGTGCTACGGTAATAGCGGACACCTTC.

This chain uses TRBV13 with TRBJ1-5; D uncertain. The germline gives CDR1 PRHDT, CDR2 FYEKMQ (reference sequence). Trimming stripped 2 bases from V and 1 base from J, with 9 bases between. This CDR3 has 15 amino acids. The CDR3 DNA is TGTGCCAGCAGCTTAAGTCGCGAGAGCAATCAGCCCCAGCATTTT. It is translated as CASSLSRESNQPQHF.

The chain links TRBV12-3 or TRBV12-4 to TRBJ1-5; possible D gene TRBD1, 5 bases. This CDR3 comprises 14 residues. Trimming shortened V by 8 bases and J by 0 bases, and 11 bases separated the two germline ends. For the CDR3, the DNA is TGTGCCAGCGCATCGGGGACTAGCAATCAGCCCCAGCATTTT. It translates to CASASGTSNQPQHF.

V is TRBV9 and J is TRBJ2-1; D is unresolved. V shed 1 base and J shed 10 bases, with 12 bases lying between them. CDR3 length equals 13 residues. Germline CDR1 reads SGDLS; CDR2 reads YYNGEE. The CDR3 DNA reads TGTGCCAGCAGCGTATCCGACCCCCGGGAGCAGTTCTTC. Translation: CASSVSDPREQFF.

The chain uses TRBV28 and TRBJ2-7, with TRBD2 as a possible D gene (7 bases). Trimming cost V 2 bases and J 0 bases, with 17 bases left between them. There are 17 residues in the CDR3. Germline-derived CDR1 and CDR2 are MDHEN and SYDVKM. CDR3 sequence: CASSLGLGGARSYEQYF. The CDR3 bases are TGTGCCAGCAGTTTAGGGTTGGGGGGGGCCCGCTCCTACGAGCAGTACTTC.

In regard to this clonotype: With a much larger clone just one base away, this may be a read error. The rearrangement links TRBV29-1 to TRBJ1-2, with D possibly being TRBD1 (6 bases). The V end was cut by 1 base, the J end by 8 bases, with 11 bases between. CDR3 length: 12 amino acids. Germline CDR1 is SQVTM and CDR2 is ANQGSEA. CDR3 region: CSVEVGGGGYTF. CDR3 DNA: TGCAGCGTTGAAGTAGGGGGAGGGGGCTACACCTTC.

This sequence joins TRBV7-6 and TRBJ2-5; the match to TRBD2 covers 9 bases. The trim removed 5 bases at V and 2 bases at J, leaving 6 bases unmatched. The CDR3 has 15 residues. Germline V lookup: CDR1 SGHVS, CDR2 FNYEAQ. The CDR3 DNA is TGTGCCAGCAGCCTTCAGCGGGGGGAACAAGAGACCCAGTACTTC. Translation gives CASSLQRGEQETQYF.

This clonotype occurred once. The chain carries TRBV7-9 and TRBJ1-4; weak D call: TRBD1 (5 bases). Trimming took 7 bases from V and 4 from J, leaving 13 bases between them. From germline, CDR1 is SEHNR and CDR2 FQNEAQ (reference sequence). The CDR3 sequence is 14 residues long. CDR3 in amino acids: CASNGGTDNEKLFF. The CDR3 DNA is TGTGCCAGCAACGGGGGGACGGATAATGAAAAACTGTTTTTT.

In its sample, this clonotype was seen a few times. V is TRBV20-1 and J is TRBJ2-5, with TRBD2 as a possible D gene (5 bases). This CDR3 region has 15 residues. Per germline, CDR1 DFQATT and CDR2 SNEGSKA (reference sequence). V was trimmed by 3 bases and J by 5 bases, leaving 19 bases between them. In DNA form, the CDR3 reads TGCAGTGCTAGCTCCCCTGCGGTCCGCGGGGAGACCCAGTACTTC. Its translation: CSASSPAVRGETQYF.

The genes are TRBV29-1 and TRBJ2-3; 12 nucleotides align to TRBD2. The CDR3 is 18 residues long. Germline CDR1 and CDR2: SQVTM and ANQGSEA. The V segment lost 0 bases and the J segment 4 bases; nucleotides outside the gene matches: 11. The CDR3 loop reads CSVEDWASGGAPADTQYF. The CDR3, as DNA: TGCAGCGTTGAAGATTGGGCTAGCGGGGGGGCACCGGCAGATACGCAGTATTTT.

This clonotype appeared once. V and J are TRBV6-2 or TRBV6-3 and TRBJ2-7; TRBD2 agrees at 10 bases. The J segment lost 7 bases and the V segment lost 6 bases, leaving 12 bases of the junction unmatched. Per germline, CDR1 MNHEY and CDR2 SVGEGT. The CDR3 consists of 15 residues. This CDR3 is CASSPLAGVSNEQYF. In DNA, the CDR3 is TGTGCCAGCAGCCCCCTAGCGGGGGTATCAAATGAGCAGTACTTC.

The J gene is TRBJ1-4, the V gene TRBV2; D gene uncertain. Germline V gives CDR1 SNHLY, CDR2 FYNNEI. The V and J ends lost 0 bases and 3 bases respectively, with 14 bases between them. This CDR3 region has 17 residues. CDR3 nucleotides: TGTGCCAGCAGTGAAGCTTTTACCCGGGTCCCTAATGAAAAACTGTTTTTT. Residues: CASSEAFTRVPNEKLFF.

To note about this clonotype: Relative to the germline gene, one junction end is altered; a read error may explain this. J is TRBJ1-3 and V is TRBV12-3 or TRBV12-4, with D unresolved. This CDR3 is built from 16 residues. In DNA form, the CDR3 reads TGTGCCAGTAGTTTTAAGCCGCTCAACTCTGGAAACACCATATATTTT. Protein: CASSFKPLNSGNTIYF.

The V gene is TRBV20-1, the J gene TRBJ2-3, with TRBD2 identical over 10 bases. There are 14 residues in the CDR3. CDR1 DFQATT and CDR2 SNEGSKA come from the germline V gene (reference sequence). J lost 13 bases, V lost 2 bases, and 12 bases had no gene match. CDR3: CSARHTSGGGKKYF. The CDR3 region has the DNA TGCAGTGCTAGACATACGAGCGGGGGGGGTAAGAAGTATTTT.

The sample holds a few counts of this clonotype. The chain couples TRBV6-2 or TRBV6-3 to TRBJ2-5; TRBD1 agrees at 9 bases. The closer fit of TRBJ2-7 to the DNA end suggests the J call may be wrong. The CDR3 length is 15 residues. CDR1 is MNHEY, CDR2 SVGEGT, per germline. The CDR3 reads CASTPSTGGKYEQYF. CDR3 nucleotide sequence: TGTGCCAGCACGCCCTCAACAGGGGGCAAGTACGAGCAGTACTTC.

The V call is TRBV12-3 or TRBV12-4, the J call TRBJ1-2, with D perhaps matching TRBD1 (5 bases). CDR3 length: 14 residues. Trimming removed 4 bases from V and 8 bases from J, with 17 bases in between. The chain's CDR3 is CASSSQRGVTGYTF. CDR3 DNA sequence: TGTGCCAGCAGTTCTCAAAGGGGTGTCACAGGCTACACCTTC.

V and J are TRBV4-2 and TRBJ2-1; 9 positions match TRBD1. With V trimmed by 0 bases and J by 13 bases, 10 bases remained unmatched. Germline CDR1 and CDR2: LGHNA and YNFKEQ. This CDR3 has 15 residues. CDR3 sequence: CASSQELRDREIQFF. CDR3 coding DNA: TGTGCCAGCAGCCAAGAACTCCGGGACAGGGAGATACAGTTCTTC.

V usage is TRBV12-3 or TRBV12-4 and J usage is TRBJ2-3; D might be TRBD1 or TRBD2, each matching 6 bases. The V and J ends lost 10 bases and 0 bases respectively, with 17 bases between them. The CDR3 extends over 15 amino acids. The CDR3, as DNA: TGTGCCACGCGGGCAGGGGACTTTAGCACAGATACGCAGTATTTT. Amino acids: CATRAGDFSTDTQYF.

This chain joins TRBV29-1 and TRBJ1-2; D call uncertain. Germline CDR1 and CDR2: SQVTM and ANQGSEA. Trimming pared 3 bases from V and 2 bases from J, leaving 10 bases between. The CDR3 totals 13 residues. CDR3 protein: CSVEAVTNYGYTF. Written as DNA, the CDR3 is TGCAGCGTTGAGGCCGTTACCAACTATGGCTACACCTTC.

This clonotype was seen a single time. This sequence joins TRBV28 and TRBJ1-6, with D possibly being TRBD1 (5 bases). With 6 bases removed from V and 7 bases from J, the gap between germline ends came to 16 bases. The germline V gene has CDR1 MDHEN and CDR2 SYDVKM. The CDR3 is 15 amino acids. CDR3 DNA sequence: TGTGCCAGCAGCCGCCCCGGGACGGCGAATTCACCCCTCCACTTT. Its protein is CASSRPGTANSPLHF. The full variable domain, with the rest looked up from reference TRBV28 and TRBJ1-6, is DVKVTQSSRYLVKRTGEKVFLECVQDMDHENMFWYRQDPGLGLRLIYFSYDVKMKEKGDIPEGYSVSREKKERFSLILESASTNQTSMYLCASSRPGTANSPLHFGNGTRLTVT.

The chain employs TRBV7-2 and TRBJ2-7; no clear D. Trimming pared 5 bases from V and 3 bases from J, leaving 17 bases between. The germline CDR1 and CDR2 sequences are SGHTA and FQGNSA. This CDR3 is built from 15 residues. In nucleotides, the CDR3 is TGTGCCAGCAGCCCCCGACGAGGAAGTTTCTACGAGCAGTACTTC. Amino acid sequence: CASSPRRGSFYEQYF.

The chain carries TRBV7-9 and TRBJ2-3; TRBD2 matches 10 bases. The CDR3 totals 16 residues. Germline CDR1 and CDR2: SEHNR and FQNEAQ (reference sequence). J lost 1 base, V lost 4 bases, and 5 bases had no gene match. The CDR3 nucleotides read TGTGCCAGCAGCTCCTATGGACTAGCGGGCACAGATACGCAGTATTTT. It translates to CASSSYGLAGTDTQYF.

The chain recombines TRBV20-1 with TRBJ2-1, with a weak D call TRBD2 (5 bases). CDR3 length: 13 residues. Trimming took off 5 bases at V and 7 bases at J, with 15 bases between the two ends. Germline-derived CDR1 and CDR2 are DFQATT and SNEGSKA (reference sequence). The CDR3 region has the DNA TGCAGTGCTGGATATCAGAGGGAAAATGAGCAGTTCTTC. Its translation is CSAGYQRENEQFF.

This clonotype was picked up one time. One end of the junction is discordant with germline, which a read error may explain. This chain uses TRBV7-7 with TRBJ2-2, with D possibly matching TRBD1 (5 bases). The CDR3 covers 13 residues. Per germline, CDR1 SSHAT and CDR2 FNYEAQ (reference sequence). CDR3 DNA sequence: TGTGCTAGCAGCCCTAGGACATCCGGGGAGCTGTTTTTT. Its translation: CASSPRTSGELFF. Variable domain in full (rest from reference TRBV7-7 and TRBJ2-2): GAGVSQSPRYKVTKRGQDVTLRCDPISSHATLYWYQQALGQGPEFLTYFNYEAQPDKSGLPSDRFSAERPEGSISTLTIQRTEQRDSAMYRCASSPRTSGELFFGEGSRLTVL.